Each of the 9 T cell receptor beta chains below was sequenced from the same sample in a study of regulatory T cells in long-lasting Graves disease. Time point meaning: newly diagnosed GD, antithyroid drugs for less than 3 months. There was RNA extracted from PBMCs, and the TCR library was made from it. Building the TCR beta libraries relied on iRepertoire HTBI primers, and CDR3 regions underwent Arm-PCR. Using its own MiXCR run on the multiplex PCR reads, TCRdb lists one record per CDR3 protein. The sample has around 400,000 distinct CDR3 sequences; about 12% are singletons. These records were also assigned to another study, of T cells in Graves' hyperthyroidism and ophthalmopathy.

The starting material was peripheral blood mononuclear cells (PBMCs), obtained at new diagnosis, from a patient treated with antithyroid drugs. These receptors were taken from a woman aged 18-29 years with Graves disease.

This clonotype appeared a few times. The chain carries TRBV7-2 and TRBJ1-3; D is possibly TRBD1 (5 bases). Germline CDR1 reads SGHTA; CDR2 reads FQGNSA. V was pared by 1 base and J by 2 bases, with 9 bases between. This CDR3 comprises 15 residues. The CDR3 coding sequence is TGTGCCAGCAGCTTAGGCAGGGAAGCTGGAAACACCATATATTTT. This encodes CASSLGREAGNTIYF.

This clonotype was detected many times. This chain uses TRBV5-6 with TRBJ2-1; 15 nucleotides agree with TRBD2. This CDR3 region has 17 residues. The V gene end was trimmed by 2 bases and the J gene end by 8 bases; junction bases not matched to a gene: 8. Germline assignment: CDR1 SGHDT and CDR2 YYEEEE. DNA for the CDR3: TGTGCCAGCAGCTTATACGGACTAGCGGGAGGGCCAGATGAGCAGTTCTTC. This sequence encodes CASSLYGLAGGPDEQFF.

This clonotype has just a few counts. A much larger clone is a single base away; this may be a read error. The V and J genes are TRBV6-1 and TRBJ2-2; D is perhaps TRBD1 or TRBD2 (5 bases each). Germline V CDR1 and CDR2: MNHNS, SASEGT. This CDR3 spans 16 amino acids. The chain's CDR3 is CASSEDRIARSGELVF. The CDR3 nucleotides are TGTGCCAGCAGTGAAGACAGGATAGCCCGGTCCGGGGAGCTGGTTTTT.

Ten or more counts support this clonotype. The chain combines TRBV20-1 with TRBJ2-2, with 11 bases that match TRBD2. The CDR3 covers 19 residues. Germline lookup yields CDR1 DFQATT and CDR2 SNEGSKA (reference sequence). V was clipped by 4 bases and J by 6 bases; unmatched bases: 19. CDR3 sequence: CSAISPLGSGGGTAGELFF. CDR3 coding DNA: TGCAGTGCTATCTCACCTTTGGGTAGCGGGGGGGGAACTGCCGGGGAGCTGTTTTTT.

Comment on this clonotype: A clone one base away is much larger, so this may be a read error. The chain carries TRBV27 and TRBJ1-6, with unresolved D. The germline V gene encodes CDR1 MNHEY and CDR2 SMNVEV (reference sequence). With 7 bases removed from V and 2 bases from J, the gap between germline ends came to 9 bases. The CDR3 is 14 amino acids. CDR3 in DNA: TGTGCCAGCACCGTCGGCCCCTATAATTCACCCCTCCACTTT. Its protein is CASTVGPYNSPLHF.

This clonotype was recorded a few times. The V call is TRBV5-1, the J call TRBJ1-4, with D possibly being TRBD1 (5 bases). CDR1 SGHRS and CDR2 YFSETQ come from the germline V gene. The CDR3 has 15 residues. V was trimmed by 1 base and J by 4 bases, leaving 11 bases between them. The CDR3, as DNA: TGCGCCAGCAGCTTGACCGACAGTCTTAATGAAAAACTGTTTTTT. Protein: CASSLTDSLNEKLFF.

In its sample, this clonotype was seen many times. The chain has TRBV7-9 and TRBJ1-1; D remains unclear. Germline-derived CDR1 and CDR2 are SEHNR and FQNEAQ (reference sequence). The germline V and J ends were trimmed by 4 bases and 7 bases, with 7 bases remaining between them. This CDR3 spans 11 amino acids. The CDR3 region has the DNA TGTGCCAGCAGCTCGGGCCGTGAAGCTTTCTTT. This codes for CASSSGREAFF.

This clonotype was recorded at least ten times. The chain employs TRBV6-1 and TRBJ1-5, with D possibly TRBD1 on 6 matching bases. Germline V CDR1 and CDR2: MNHNS, SASEGT. The CDR3 loop spans 15 amino acids. The germline V and J ends were trimmed by 7 bases and 6 bases, with 19 bases remaining between them. The CDR3 DNA follows: TGTGCCAGCAATCGGGTTACACAGGGAAGTCAGCCCCAGCATTTT. As protein: CASNRVTQGSQPQHF.

The chain carries TRBV4-1 and TRBJ1-1; D ambiguous. The CDR3 is 16 amino acids. Deletions cut 0 bases from V and 4 bases from J, with 15 bases between. The germline CDR1 and CDR2 sequences are MGHRA and YSYEKL. The CDR3 bases are TGCGCCAGCAGCCAAGATCCGTGGTTTGCAGGCACTGAAGCTTTCTTT. Its translation: CASSQDPWFAGTEAFF.